This passage covers 29 T cell receptor beta chains from one sample sequenced in a study of shared clonotypes between healthy human individuals (dated by TCRdb to the early 2020s). CD8 naive samples consisted of CD45RO-negative cells that were positively selected for CCR7, yielding a CD45RA+CCR7+ population without TemRA cells. Preparation of the library involved the immunoSEQ multiplex PCR assay. This is the immuneACCESS table as TCRdb keeps it, with only in-frame sequences that have V and J called. A part of the clones is gone; compared with another copy, unresolved V genes explain less than half, and the rest is unexplained. Within this sample are approximately 1.9 million clones, with 93% of them counted one time only. The ten largest clones represent around 1.7% of the sample. The material sequenced was naive CD8+ T cells from PBMCs. The cell subset or site label for this specimen denotes: CD45RA+CCR7+. These receptors were taken from a man aged 18-30 years in good health. Some clones in this sample may be carry-over from other donors' samples.

The chain carries TRBV15 and TRBJ1-5; D ambiguous. This CDR3 is 15 amino acids long. The germline V and J ends were trimmed by 6 bases and 0 bases, with 12 bases remaining between them. From germline, CDR1 is LNHNV and CDR2 YYDKDF (reference sequence). This CDR3 reads CATSNTANSNQPQHF. CDR3 coding DNA: TGTGCCACCAGTAACACAGCTAATAGCAATCAGCCCCAGCATTTT. Full variable domain (missing parts from reference TRBV15 and TRBJ1-5): DAMVIQNPRYQVTQFGKPVTLSCSQTLNHNVMYWYQQKSSQAPKLLFHYYDKDFNNEADTPDNFQSRRPNTSFCFLDIRSPGLGDTAMYLCATSNTANSNQPQHFGDGTRLSIL.

The table lists this clone with a count of one. The V and J genes are TRBV4-2 and TRBJ1-3; maybe TRBD1 (6 bases). Germline CDR1 reads LGHNA; CDR2 reads YNFKEQ. V dropped 4 bases and J dropped 2 bases, with 9 bases sitting between them. The CDR3 loop spans 14 amino acids. DNA for the CDR3: TGTGCCAGCAGCCCCGGACAGACTGGAAACACCATATATTTT. The encoded protein is CASSPGQTGNTIYF.

The V gene is TRBV6-5, the J gene TRBJ1-1; D unresolved. The germline V gene encodes CDR1 MNHEY and CDR2 SVGAGI. V lost 2 bases to trimming and J lost 3 bases, with 16 bases between them. The CDR3 consists of 16 residues. This CDR3 is CASSYDTEVGDTEAFF. The CDR3 nucleotides are TGTGCCAGCAGTTACGACACCGAGGTTGGTGACACTGAAGCTTTCTTT.

This clone showed up just once. Additional DNA sequences in this sample encode the identical CDR3. The chain carries TRBV18 and TRBJ2-3; D is possibly TRBD1 (6 bases). The CDR3 has 15 residues. From germline, CDR1 is KGHSH and CDR2 LQKENI. Between the trimmed V and J ends, which lost 3 bases and 0 bases, there was a span of 10 bases. The CDR3 spells CASSPGHPSTDTQYF. DNA of the CDR3: TGTGCCAGCTCACCGGGACACCCTAGCACAGATACGCAGTATTTT.

The rearrangement joins TRBV27 to TRBJ2-2, with 11 bases that match TRBD2. The CDR3 is 18 amino acids. Trimming took 5 bases from V and 6 from J; bases not matched to a gene: 14. The germline gives CDR1 MNHEY, CDR2 SMNVEV (reference sequence). In nucleotides, the CDR3 is TGTGCCAGCAGTGGAAGACTAGCGGGATTTACCCGCGCCGGGGAGCTGTTTTTT. Translation: CASSGRLAGFTRAGELFF.

The chain employs TRBV6-4 and TRBJ1-2, with a weak D call TRBD1 (6 bases). There are 14 residues in the CDR3. Germline V gives CDR1 MRHNA, CDR2 SNTAGT. Trimming cost V 2 bases and J 6 bases, with 13 bases left between them. DNA for the CDR3: TGTGCCAGCAGTGACGGCTTACAGGGCCATGGCTACACCTTC. Translated: CASSDGLQGHGYTF.

This clone was picked up one time. The chain has TRBV2 and TRBJ2-7; a possible D gene is TRBD1 (5 bases). The V end lost 7 bases, the J end lost 2 bases, and 9 bases lay between the germline ends. The CDR3 runs to 12 residues. The germline V gene encodes CDR1 SNHLY and CDR2 FYNNEI. CDR3 sequence reads: CASIPGTYEQYF. CDR3 DNA: TGTGCCAGCATTCCAGGGACCTACGAGCAGTACTTC.

The genes are TRBV30 and TRBJ2-2, with D unclear. CDR3 size: 14 residues. Germline CDR1 and CDR2: GTSNPN and SVGIG (reference sequence). V was pared by 8 bases and J by 7 bases, with 20 bases between. DNA of the CDR3: TGTGCCACTGACTTAGAGATCGGTGGCGGGGAGCTGTTTTTT. It translates to CATDLEIGGGELFF.

The genes are TRBV5-1 and TRBJ2-7; D gene uncertain. The CDR3 runs to 15 residues. Deletions cut 1 base from V and 7 bases from J, with 18 bases between. Germline CDR1 is SGHRS and CDR2 is YFSETQ. In DNA, the CDR3 is TGCGCCAGCAGCTTGCCCCTGCAGGTATCGGAAGAGCAGTACTTC. Its translation is CASSLPLQVSEEQYF.

The chain links TRBV5-1 to TRBJ2-1; TRBD2 matches 9 bases. After removal of 2 bases from V and 9 bases from J, the junction contained 15 bases not matched to a gene. Looked up from germline, CDR1 is SGHRS and CDR2 is YFSETQ. The CDR3 covers 17 residues. DNA for the CDR3: TGCGCCAGCAGCTTTAGTCTTTTCGCGGGAGGGCGTGGTGAGCAGTTCTTC. Its translation: CASSFSLFAGGRGEQFF.

The J gene is TRBJ1-2, the V gene TRBV19, with TRBD1 matching 9 bases. V trimming: 10 bases; J trimming: 5 bases; junction bases outside the gene matches: 14. The CDR3 extends over 15 amino acids. From germline, CDR1 is LNHDA and CDR2 SQIVND (reference sequence). CDR3 coding DNA: TGTGCCACCGCCGGTACAGGGGGCGCAGGGTATGGCTACACCTTC. Residues: CATAGTGGAGYGYTF. The full variable domain, in which reference TRBV19 and TRBJ1-2 provide the parts outside the CDR3, is DGGITQSPKYLFRKEGQNVTLSCEQNLNHDAMYWYRQDPGQGLRLIYYSQIVNDFQKGDIAEGYSVSREKKESFPLTVTSAQKNPTAFYLCATAGTGGAGYGYTFGSGTRLTVV.

V gene TRBV19 combines with J gene TRBJ2-3; 8 nucleotides align to TRBD1. CDR3 length equals 15 residues. Germline V gene data show CDR1 as LNHDA and CDR2 as SQIVND (reference sequence). V lost 5 bases to trimming and J lost 1 base; unmatched junction nucleotides: 5. Written as DNA, the CDR3 is TGTGCCAGTAGTCGTACGGGACAGGGCACAGATACGCAGTATTTT. It is translated as CASSRTGQGTDTQYF.

This chain links TRBV29-1 with TRBJ1-2; TRBD1 matches at 12 bases. The germline gives CDR1 SQVTM, CDR2 ANQGSEA. J gave up 3 bases and V 0 bases, and 8 bases lay outside the gene matches. The CDR3 consists of 17 residues. The CDR3 protein is CSVEDGDRGHRYYGYTF. The DNA for the CDR3 is TGCAGCGTTGAAGACGGGGACAGGGGGCACCGTTACTATGGCTACACCTTC.

The sample holds one count of this clone. This chain joins TRBV4-3 and TRBJ1-2; D is unclear. The CDR3 length is 14 residues. V was pared by 1 base and J by 1 base, with 7 bases between. From germline, CDR1 is LGHNA and CDR2 YSLEER. CDR3 nucleotide sequence: TGCGCCAGCAGCCAAGCAGGAGTTAACTATGGCTACACCTTC. Residues: CASSQAGVNYGYTF.

J is TRBJ2-5 and V is TRBV28, with 7 nucleotides matching TRBD2. The CDR3 loop spans 14 amino acids. Losses at the gene ends were 6 bases for V and 3 bases for J; bases not matched to a gene: 7. CDR1 and CDR2 from the germline V gene are MDHEN and SYDVKM. The CDR3 nucleotides are TGTGCCAGCAGCACCCTCACTAGCGAAGAGACCCAGTACTTC. Amino acids: CASSTLTSEETQYF.

The V and J genes are TRBV27 and TRBJ1-2; the D gene is possibly TRBD1 (6 bases). The V end lost 0 bases, the J end lost 4 bases, and 15 bases lay between the germline ends. The CDR3 covers 16 residues. Germline CDR1 MNHEY, CDR2 SMNVEV (reference sequence). CDR3 loop: CASSLSGQGHPYGYTF. CDR3 DNA: TGTGCCAGCAGTTTATCGGGGCAGGGGCATCCCTATGGCTACACCTTC.

The chain combines TRBV9 with TRBJ2-1; TRBD2 agrees at 10 bases. The ends lost 0 bases at V and 3 bases at J; junction bases unmatched: 6. Germline V lookup: CDR1 SGDLS, CDR2 YYNGEE. CDR3 length: 17 amino acids. The CDR3, as DNA: TGTGCCAGCAGCGTAGAATACAGGACTAGCGGCTACAATGAGCAGTTCTTC. It specifies CASSVEYRTSGYNEQFF.

Worth noting for this clone: Other DNA sequences from this sample encode an identical CDR3 as well. The chain is built from TRBV9 and TRBJ2-7, with 9 bases identical to TRBD1. Germline V lookup: CDR1 SGDLS, CDR2 YYNGEE. Unmatched junction bases numbered 4, after V lost 3 bases and J lost 0 bases. CDR3 size: 15 residues. The CDR3 sequence: CASSEGQGSSYEQYF. The DNA for the CDR3 is TGTGCCAGCAGCGAGGGACAGGGCTCCTCCTACGAGCAGTACTTC.

In DNA form, the CDR3 reads TGCGCCAGCAGCCCCCTGGTTGACCAGCCCCAGCATTTT. Its translation is CASSPLVDQPQHF. The chain carries TRBV4-1 and TRBJ1-5; D unclear. Trimming cost V 4 bases and J 7 bases, with 11 bases left between them. The CDR3 is made up of 13 amino acids. CDR1 is MGHRA and CDR2 is YSYEKL in the germline V gene.

Comments on this clone: This sample also contains other DNA sequences that code for the same CDR3. The genes are TRBV19 and TRBJ1-1; D call uncertain. This CDR3 has 13 residues. V lost 3 bases, J lost 0 bases, and 5 bases lay in between. Germline V gene data show CDR1 as LNHDA and CDR2 as SQIVND (reference sequence). The CDR3 loop is CASSISMNTEAFF. For the CDR3, the DNA is TGTGCCAGTAGTATTTCAATGAACACTGAAGCTTTCTTT.

V usage is TRBV6-5 and J usage is TRBJ2-2; TRBD2 matches at 11 bases. Trimming took 7 bases from V and 3 from J; bases not matched to a gene: 1. This CDR3 has 14 residues. The germline CDR1 and CDR2 sequences are MNHEY and SVGAGI. The CDR3 here is CASKGLADTGELFF. CDR3 DNA sequence: TGTGCCAGCAAGGGACTAGCGGACACCGGGGAGCTGTTTTTT.

This sequence joins TRBV27 and TRBJ2-1, with 7 bases lining up with TRBD2. In germline, CDR1 is MNHEY, CDR2 SMNVEV (reference sequence). This CDR3 contains 16 residues. With V trimmed by 0 bases and J by 0 bases, 2 bases remained unmatched. The CDR3 DNA follows: TGTGCCAGCAGTTTATCAGCGGGGAACTCCTACAATGAGCAGTTCTTC. It translates to CASSLSAGNSYNEQFF.

The V call is TRBV5-1, the J call TRBJ1-5; no firm D call. V was pared by 5 bases and J by 7 bases, with 10 bases between. Germline CDR1 is SGHRS and CDR2 is YFSETQ. This CDR3 has 12 amino acids. The CDR3 DNA reads TGCGCCAGCAGGGTGTTCATCCAGCCCCAGCATTTT. This codes for CASRVFIQPQHF.

The chain employs TRBV28 and TRBJ2-5; no definite D call. V lost 3 bases, J lost 5 bases, and 13 bases lay in between. The CDR3 contains 14 residues. Germline CDR1 reads MDHEN; CDR2 reads SYDVKM. CDR3 loop: CASSLSPTAETQYF. CDR3 sequence (DNA): TGTGCCAGCAGTTTGAGCCCGACGGCTGAGACCCAGTACTTC.

The rearrangement uses TRBV28 and TRBJ2-3, with 7 bases fitting TRBD1. Per the germline V gene, CDR1 is MDHEN and CDR2 is SYDVKM. This CDR3 region has 14 residues. V gave up 5 bases and J gave up 5 bases; unmatched junction bases: 7. CDR3 sequence reads: CASSLRTGEDTQYF. In DNA, the CDR3 is TGTGCCAGCAGTCTACGGACAGGCGAAGATACGCAGTATTTT.

This clone has a single count. The chain employs TRBV5-4 and TRBJ2-1; D is possibly TRBD1 or TRBD2 (5 bases each). Trimming removed 4 bases from V and 9 bases from J, with 8 bases in between. The CDR3 has 11 amino acids. Germline-derived CDR1 and CDR2 are SGHNT and YYREEE (reference sequence). The DNA for the CDR3 is TGTGCCAGCAGCGGGGGTCCTGAGCAGTTCTTC. Protein product: CASSGGPEQFF. The variable domain in full, with the rest retrieved from reference TRBV5-4 and TRBJ2-1, is ETGVTQSPTHLIKTRGQQVTLRCSSQSGHNTVSWYQQALGQGPQFIFQYYREEENGRGNFPPRFSGLQFPNYSSELNVNALELDDSALYLCASSGGPEQFFGPGTRLTVL.

This sequence joins TRBV27 and TRBJ1-1; possibly TRBD1 for D (6 bases). This CDR3 comprises 13 residues. V was pared by 7 bases and J by 2 bases, with 11 bases between. Germline CDR1 and CDR2: MNHEY and SMNVEV (reference sequence). CDR3 in amino acids: CASIDRRNTEAFF. CDR3 nucleotides: TGTGCCAGCATCGACAGGCGAAACACTGAAGCTTTCTTT.

The chain couples TRBV29-1 to TRBJ1-1; TRBD1 agrees at 7 bases. Germline CDR1 reads SQVTM; CDR2 reads ANQGSEA. With 0 bases clipped from V and 0 bases from J, the junction kept 10 bases outside the gene matches. CDR3 length equals 17 residues. CDR3 coding DNA: TGCAGCGTTGAAGATGTGGGACAGCCATACATGAACACTGAAGCTTTCTTT. Translated: CSVEDVGQPYMNTEAFF.

The chain is built from TRBV4-1 and TRBJ2-7; TRBD1 aligns across 7 bases. J gave up 4 bases and V 4 bases, and 13 bases lay outside the gene matches. The CDR3 is 16 residues long. The germline V gene encodes CDR1 MGHRA and CDR2 YSYEKL. The CDR3 spells CASSPDTTGIVYEQYF. The CDR3 nucleotides are TGCGCCAGCAGCCCGGATACGACAGGGATTGTTTACGAGCAGTACTTC.